This is a list of T cell receptor beta chains from one sample in a study of T cells in lung cancer brain metastases. Method: immunoSEQ multiplex PCR; TCRdb's copy keeps in-frame clones and lacks some. The sample yields 1,200 or so clones, less than 90% seen once. Sequencing was performed on tumor tissue from a brain metastasis. All receptors come from a woman aged 55-70 years with non-small cell lung cancer that had spread to the brain. CDR3s include the opening cysteine and the closing phenylalanine or tryptophan. The D gene is left open where the match is weak. Size values are once, few and many counts, or a class for expanded clones, and some rows have none.

clone_size | d_call | j_call | v_call | cdr3_aa | cdr3_nt
- | TRBD2 | TRBJ2-1 | TRBV28 | CASSNSGNPSYNEQFF | TGTGCCAGCAGTAATAGCGGGAACCCATCCTACAATGAGCAGTTCTTC
- | - | TRBJ1-2 | TRBV2 | CASSEQGVRGYTF | TGTGCCAGCAGTGAACAAGGGGTTCGTGGCTACACCTTC
- | TRBD2 | TRBJ2-3 | TRBV5-1 | CASSLLGRGSGDTQYF | TGCGCCAGCAGCTTGTTAGGTCGCGGGAGTGGAGATACGCAGTATTTT
- | - | TRBJ1-1 | TRBV5-1 | CASSRDGSMNTEAFF | TGCGCCAGCAGCCGGGACGGAAGCATGAACACTGAAGCTTTCTTT
- | - | TRBJ2-5 | TRBV5-8 | CASRRYPGETQYF | TGTGCCAGCAGACGGTATCCAGGAGAGACCCAGTACTTC
- | - | TRBJ1-2 | TRBV5-4 | CASSSQTGNYGYTF | TGTGCCAGCAGCTCACAGACGGGTAACTATGGCTACACCTTC
- | TRBD1 | TRBJ2-3 | TRBV10-2 | CASSEWTGTGTDTQYF | TGCGCCAGCAGTGAGTGGACAGGGACAGGGACAGATACGCAGTATTTT
- | TRBD1 | TRBJ1-2 | TRBV18 | CASSTPGQGSYGYTF | TGTGCCAGCTCAACTCCCGGACAGGGGTCTTATGGCTATACCTTC
- | - | TRBJ2-5 | TRBV11-1 | CASSLIGSQQETQYF | TGTGCCAGCAGCTTAATTGGTTCACAGCAAGAGACCCAGTACTTC
- | TRBD2 | TRBJ2-7 | TRBV29-1 | CSVDPGGAHYEQYF | TGCAGCGTTGATCCGGGGGGGGCCCACTACGAGCAGTACTTC
- | - | TRBJ1-1 | TRBV10-3 | CAISEYENTEAFF | TGTGCCATCAGTGAGTACGAGAACACTGAAGCTTTCTTT
- | - | TRBJ1-2 | TRBV9 | CASSRVQGYGYTF | TGTGCCAGCAGCAGGGTTCAAGGCTATGGCTACACCTTC
- | - | TRBJ2-5 | TRBV2 | CASSDWTRETQYF | TGTGCCAGCAGTGATTGGACGCGGGAGACCCAGTACTTC
once | - | TRBJ1-4 | TRBV5-8 | CASSLTGAEKLFF | TGTGCCAGCAGCTTGACGGGGGCTGAAAAACTGTTTTTT
- | - | TRBJ1-2 | TRBV5-6 | CASSAGDGYTF | TGTGCCAGCAGTGCAGGGGATGGCTACACCTTC
- | - | TRBJ2-7 | TRBV5-6 | CASSLWQTPYEQYF | TGTGCCAGCAGCTTGTGGCAGACCCCCTACGAGCAGTACTTC
- | - | TRBJ2-1 | TRBV11-3 | CASSNPVGEQFF | TGTGCCAGCAGTAATCCTGTGGGTGAGCAGTTCTTC
- | TRBD1 | TRBJ1-6 | TRBV19 | CASRGDRGNSPLHF | TGTGCCAGTAGGGGTGACAGGGGGAATTCACCCCTCCACTTT